This TCR beta chain originates from a study of cytomegalovirus exposure and HLA in healthy donors. Overall study findings and caveats: A later analysis linked a missense DCLRE1C variant to TCR beta V- and J-gene trimming. Rarity characterized most TCR sequences, yet some public TCRs appeared in many donors. Analysis performed later found 15,000 or so TCR beta sequences associated with HLA alleles at 0.05 false discovery rate.

Concerning this clone: Antigen specificity is unknown.

Primers: 60 Vbeta forward and 13 Jbeta reverse. The protocol was immunoSEQ multiplex PCR, while the TCRdb copy is restricted to in-frame clones and leaves out a portion. Of 150,000 to 180,000 clones listed, over 65% are singletons. Material for sequencing was PBMCs. This TCR derives from a man between 25 and 39 years old in good health and CMV-seronegative.

CDR3 in DNA: TGTGCCAGCAGCTTGGCGACAGGGACGTACACCGGGGAGCTGTTTTTT. This encodes CASSLATGTYTGELFF. V gene TRBV5-6 combines with J gene TRBJ2-2, with TRBD1 matching over 7 bases. Germline trimming cut 0 bases from V and 3 bases from J; bases unmatched to any gene: 5. CDR3 length: 16 residues. Germline V gene lookup returns CDR1 SGHDT and CDR2 YYEEEE.